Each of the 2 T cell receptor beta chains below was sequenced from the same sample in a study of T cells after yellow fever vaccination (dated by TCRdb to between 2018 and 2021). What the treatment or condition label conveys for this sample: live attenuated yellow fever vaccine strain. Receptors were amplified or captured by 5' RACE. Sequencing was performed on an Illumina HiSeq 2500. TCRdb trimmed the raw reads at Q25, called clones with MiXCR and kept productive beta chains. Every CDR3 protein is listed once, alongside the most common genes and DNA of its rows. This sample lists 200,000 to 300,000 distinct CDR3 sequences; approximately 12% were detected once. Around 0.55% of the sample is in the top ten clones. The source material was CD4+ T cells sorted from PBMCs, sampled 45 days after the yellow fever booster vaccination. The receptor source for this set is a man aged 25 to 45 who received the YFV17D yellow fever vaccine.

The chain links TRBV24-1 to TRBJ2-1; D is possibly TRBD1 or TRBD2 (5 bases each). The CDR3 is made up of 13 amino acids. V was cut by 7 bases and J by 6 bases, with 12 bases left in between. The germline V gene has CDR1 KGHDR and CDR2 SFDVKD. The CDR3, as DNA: TGTGCCACCAGCACGGAGAGGGGCAATGAGCAGTTCTTC. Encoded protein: CATSTERGNEQFF.

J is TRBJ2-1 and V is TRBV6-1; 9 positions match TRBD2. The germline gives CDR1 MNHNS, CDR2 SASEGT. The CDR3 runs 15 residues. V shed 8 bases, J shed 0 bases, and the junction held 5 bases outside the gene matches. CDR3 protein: CASWSSGSSYNEQFF. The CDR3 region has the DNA TGTGCCAGCTGGAGTAGCGGGAGCTCCTACAATGAGCAGTTCTTC.